This T cell receptor (beta chain) was recorded in a study of CD8 T cells in Susac syndrome. The CDR3 totals 14 residues. CDR1 is SGHTA and CDR2 is FQGTGA in the germline V gene. The V and J ends lost 1 base and 5 bases respectively, with 9 bases between them. TCR beta from blood CD8+ and CD4+ T cells was sequenced. RNA in amounts of about 0.5 to 1 ug was reverse transcribed with random hexamers. TCRdb passed the immunoSEQ multiplex PCR reads through MiXCR, listing each CDR3 protein once. The sample lists 120,000 to 150,000 distinct CDR3 sequences; nearly 97% were seen once. This clonotype originated in a human donor with Susac syndrome. Input material: CD4+ T cells from PBMCs. The V call is TRBV7-3, the J call TRBJ2-1, with D possibly being TRBD2 (6 bases). The CDR3 loop reads CASSLSGTNNEQFF. The CDR3 coding sequence is TGTGCCAGCAGCTTAAGCGGGACGAACAATGAGCAGTTCTTC.